Included here is one T cell receptor beta chain sequence, with context. The antigen is unknown. The CDR3 length is 21 residues. V lost 0 bases, J lost 0 bases, and 20 bases stayed unmatched. Germline-derived CDR1 and CDR2 are SGHVS and FQNEAQ. Sequencing was at deep level. This table comes from immunoSEQ multiplex PCR, and its TCRdb copy is limited to in-frame clones, with some not included. The profile covers 2,500,000 or so clones, with 80% to 95% appearing a single time and 0.37% taken by the ten largest. The source of the sample is a study of shared clonotypes between healthy human individuals. Whole-study results and caveats: Naive CD4 clonotypes were shared across a few donors at about 5.2%.

The source of this sequence is a man younger than 35 in good health. Some clones in this sample may be carry-over from other donors' samples. The sequenced material came from naive CD4+ T cells from PBMCs. Subset noted: CD45RA+ positively selected. The chain recombines TRBV7-8 with TRBJ2-7; 7 nucleotides agree with TRBD2. The CDR3 loop is CASSLAHSLLPLGGSSYEQYF. In DNA, the CDR3 is TGTGCCAGCAGCTTAGCGCATAGTCTACTACCCCTCGGGGGGAGCTCCTACGAGCAGTACTTC.